The sequence of this T cell receptor beta chain was determined in a study of blood T cell repertoires in COVID-19. Overall study context: Sites across the United States, Italy and Spain contributed samples from acute and convalescent COVID-19. T cells, B-cell-depleted T cells, or PBMCs supplied cDNA or gDNA.

Per the original data handling: Counts of nucleated cells, estimated from reference gene primer amplification, were obtained. Sequenced by immunoSEQ multiplex PCR; TCRdb stores in-frame clones only, minus some. V and J calls and clone size come straight from that table; D and trimming were deduced from the DNA. The repertoire includes more than 120,000 clones, approximately 90% of them detected once, and approximately 0.95% sits in the top ten. Germline CDR1 SNHLY, CDR2 FYNNEI. Trimming left V 6 bases short and J 7 bases short, with 16 bases between. CDR3 length: 13 amino acids. This TCR was sampled from a woman in her forties or fifties with acute or convalescent COVID-19. The source material was peripheral blood. The chain joins TRBV2 to TRBJ2-7; possibly TRBD2 for D (6 bases). CDR3 sequence reads: CASSGDWGREQYF. CDR3 DNA: TGTGCCAGCAGCGGGGACTGGGGAAGGGAGCAGTACTTC.